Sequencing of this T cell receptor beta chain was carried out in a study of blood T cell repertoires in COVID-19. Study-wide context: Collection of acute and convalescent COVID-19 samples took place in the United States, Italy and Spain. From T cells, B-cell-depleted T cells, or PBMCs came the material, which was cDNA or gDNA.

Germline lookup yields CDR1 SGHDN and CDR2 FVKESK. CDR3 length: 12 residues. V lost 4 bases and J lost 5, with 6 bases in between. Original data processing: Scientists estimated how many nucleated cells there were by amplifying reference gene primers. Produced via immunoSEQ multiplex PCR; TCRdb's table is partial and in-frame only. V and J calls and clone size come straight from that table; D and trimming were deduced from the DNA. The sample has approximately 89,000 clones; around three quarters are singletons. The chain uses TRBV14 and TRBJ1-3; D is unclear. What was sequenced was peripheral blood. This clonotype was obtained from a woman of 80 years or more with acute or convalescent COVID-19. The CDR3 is CASSLSRNTIYF. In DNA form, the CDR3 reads TGTGCCAGCAGCCTTAGTAGAAACACCATATATTTT. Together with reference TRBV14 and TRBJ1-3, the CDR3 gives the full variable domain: EAGVTQFPSHSVIEKGQTVTLRCDPISGHDNLYWYRRVMGKEIKFLLHFVKESKQDESGMPNNRFLAERTGGTYSTLKVQPAELEDSGVYFCASSLSRNTIYFGEGSWLTVV.